By sample fraction, the clone carrying this T cell receptor beta chain is medium-sized. This sample stems from a study of graft-versus-host responses after intestinal transplantation. General study results and limits: Detected in recipient marrow were GvH clones, some of which were first observed in ileum or blood. Declines in HvG clones occurring early post-transplant were associated with peak circulating GvH clone levels.

The authors plated approximately 200,000 CFSE-labeled responder cells with approximately 200,000 irradiated, violet-dye-labeled stimulator cells. Both CD3+CD4+ and CD3+CD8+ responders that were proliferating and CFSE-low underwent sorting after the reaction. The method was immunoSEQ multiplex PCR; TCRdb's version includes in-frame clones alone and lacks a portion of them. Among thousands of clones listed, around a third were seen once. The V gene's germline CDR1 is PRHDT and CDR2 FYEKMQ (reference sequence). V was shortened by 4 bases and J by 4 bases, with 15 bases between the two germline ends. The CDR3 consists of 15 residues.

The chain links TRBV13 to TRBJ2-3, with D unresolved. This sequence was found in a human patient who received an intestinal transplant. Sequencing used alloreactive CD8+ T cells from a mixed lymphocyte reaction culture, obtained before intestinal transplant. Indicated subset: CFSE-low proliferating T cells sorted from approximately six-day pre-transplant mixed lymphocyte reaction (GvH or HvG direction). The CDR3 DNA reads as TGTGCCAGCAGCTCCCGACTGGCTTTAGCAGATACGCAGTATTTT. It is translated as CASSSRLALADTQYF. The full variable domain, its missing parts supplied by reference TRBV13 and TRBJ2-3, is AAGVIQSPRHLIKEKRETATLKCYPIPRHDTVYWYQQGPGQDPQFLISFYEKMQSDKGSIPDRFSAQQFSDYHSELNMSSLELGDSALYFCASSSRLALADTQYFGPGTRLTVL.